The 18 T cell receptor beta chains in this list originate from one sample, sequenced in a study of early T cells in non-severe SARS-CoV-2 infection. Each CDR3 protein is one row after TCRdb ran MiXCR on the 5' RACE reads. The data show roughly 99,000 distinct CDR3 sequences, with about 12% seen just once and 4.4% held by the top ten. The sample here was whole blood, taken at baseline. These receptor sequences come from an adult who was a healthcare worker with PCR-confirmed SARS-CoV-2 infection or an uninfected control (not recorded which).

This clonotype was recorded at least ten times. V and J are TRBV19 and TRBJ2-7; D gene unclear. Trimming left V 6 bases short and J 0 bases short, with 15 bases between. CDR1 is LNHDA, CDR2 SQIVND, per germline (reference sequence). The CDR3 is 15 residues long. Here the CDR3 reads CASSTRAELSYEQYF. The CDR3 nucleotides read TGTGCCAGTAGCACCCGGGCCGAGCTCTCCTACGAGCAGTACTTC.

The chain's CDR3 is CASSLCRTGRCGYTF. The CDR3 nucleotides are TGTGCCAGCAGTTTATGCAGAACAGGGAGGTGTGGCTACACCTTC. The chain combines TRBV28 with TRBJ1-2; maybe TRBD1 (6 bases). V was trimmed by 0 bases and J by 7 bases, leaving 15 bases between them. Germline assignment: CDR1 MDHEN and CDR2 SYDVKM. CDR3 length equals 15 residues.

This rearrangement joins TRBV10-3 to TRBJ1-5; 10 nucleotides line up with TRBD1. Germline lookup yields CDR1 ENHRY and CDR2 SYGVKD. The CDR3 spans 17 residues. The junction had 19 bases not matched to a gene; V was cut back by 10 bases and J by 7 bases. DNA of the CDR3: TGTGCCACCCAGTCGACAGGGGGCGAGCTGCTGTCCCAGCCCCAGCATTTT. Translating gives CATQSTGGELLSQPQHF.

This clonotype was picked up many times. V is TRBV27 and J is TRBJ2-2; D unclear. Trimming removed 2 bases at V and 1 base at J, with 5 bases between. Germline CDR1 reads MNHEY; CDR2 reads SMNVEV (reference sequence). CDR3 length: 14 amino acids. The CDR3 reads CASSLGMNTGELFF. For the CDR3, the DNA is TGTGCCAGCAGTTTAGGGATGAACACCGGGGAGCTGTTTTTT.

This clonotype was observed a few times. This chain uses TRBV9 with TRBJ2-1, with no clear D. The CDR3 has 13 amino acids. The V gene lost 3 bases and the J gene lost 7 bases, with 11 bases spanning the gap. The germline V gene has CDR1 SGDLS and CDR2 YYNGEE. CDR3 amino acids: CASSARNGNEQFF. The DNA of the CDR3 is TGTGCCAGCAGCGCCCGGAACGGGAATGAGCAGTTCTTC.

The sample holds many counts of this clonotype. The V and J genes are TRBV28 and TRBJ1-1; D perhaps matches TRBD1 (6 bases). From germline, CDR1 is MDHEN and CDR2 SYDVKM. The CDR3 runs to 12 residues. Trimming pared 10 bases from V and 3 bases from J, leaving 12 bases between. Here the CDR3 reads CATGGGDTEAFF. In DNA, the CDR3 is TGTGCCACCGGGGGCGGGGACACTGAAGCTTTCTTT.

This clonotype was counted ten times or more. The rearrangement joins TRBV18 to TRBJ1-4; no firm D call. CDR1 is KGHSH and CDR2 is LQKENI in the germline V gene. Deletions cut 5 bases from V and 0 bases from J, with 7 bases between. This CDR3 has 14 amino acids. The CDR3 protein is CASSETATNEKLFF. The CDR3 bases are TGTGCCAGCTCAGAAACGGCAACTAATGAAAAACTGTTTTTT.

This clonotype was counted many times. The genes are TRBV29-1 and TRBJ2-1; D not certain. CDR3 length equals 13 residues. The germline V gene encodes CDR1 SQVTM and CDR2 ANQGSEA. The ends were cut back, 1 base at V and 9 bases at J, with 13 bases in the middle. The CDR3 spells CSVEAWNRVEQFF. CDR3 coding DNA: TGCAGCGTTGAAGCCTGGAACCGGGTTGAGCAGTTCTTC.

The gene calls are TRBV30 and TRBJ2-2; D not certain. CDR1 and CDR2 (germline): GTSNPN, SVGIG (reference sequence). The CDR3 covers 12 residues. V dropped 5 bases and J dropped 5 bases, with 9 bases sitting between them. Written as DNA, the CDR3 is TGTGCCTGGGGAATAGGGACCGGGGAGCTGTTTTTT. Its protein product is CAWGIGTGELFF.

This clonotype was seen at least ten times. V is TRBV10-3 and J is TRBJ2-1; 14 nucleotides line up with TRBD2. The junction had 1 base not matched to a gene; V was cut back by 0 bases and J by 3 bases. There are 17 residues in the CDR3. The germline V gene encodes CDR1 ENHRY and CDR2 SYGVKD. The CDR3 nucleotides read TGTGCCATCAGTGAGTCGACTAGCGGGGGGGTCTACAATGAGCAGTTCTTC. Translated, it gives CAISESTSGGVYNEQFF.

The CDR3 DNA reads TGTGCCAGCAGATGGTCTAGCGTGGGCTCCTACGAGCAGTACTTC. Encoded protein: CASRWSSVGSYEQYF. This chain links TRBV6-2 or TRBV6-3 with TRBJ2-7; D possibly corresponds to TRBD2 (6 bases). The CDR3 is 15 residues long. V shed 6 bases and J shed 0 bases, with 15 bases lying between them. From germline, CDR1 is MNHEY and CDR2 SVGEGT.

This chain uses TRBV10-2 with TRBJ2-7; 7 positions agree with TRBD1. V dropped 5 bases and J dropped 4; count of bases not matched to a gene: 8. The CDR3 extends over 14 amino acids. CDR1 and CDR2 from the germline V gene are WSHSY and SAAADI. This CDR3 reads CASSYRDSLYEQYF. CDR3 bases: TGCGCCAGCAGTTACCGGGACAGCCTTTACGAGCAGTACTTC.

This chain connects TRBV5-1 to TRBJ1-1; TRBD1 matches at 9 bases. The ends lost 3 bases at V and 0 bases at J; junction bases unmatched: 9. From germline, CDR1 is SGHRS and CDR2 YFSETQ. This CDR3 comprises 17 residues. DNA for the CDR3: TGCGCCAGCAGCTATTTCCAACAGGGGGCTATGAACACTGAAGCTTTCTTT. It encodes CASSYFQQGAMNTEAFF.

This clonotype was seen at least ten times. In DNA form, the CDR3 reads TGTGCCAGCAGCTTGTCACAGGGAGGTAGCACAGATACGCAGTATTTT. Translating it yields CASSLSQGGSTDTQYF. This rearrangement joins TRBV11-3 to TRBJ2-3; TRBD1 or TRBD2 may be the D gene (6 bases each). The germline V gene encodes CDR1 SGHNT and CDR2 YENEEA. CDR3 size: 16 residues. V was shortened by 3 bases and J by 0 bases, with 13 bases between the two germline ends.

This clonotype was counted at least ten times. V is TRBV6-1 and J is TRBJ2-2, with 11 bases lining up with TRBD2. Germline V lookup: CDR1 MNHNS, CDR2 SASEGT. This CDR3 spans 13 amino acids. With V trimmed by 8 bases and J by 6 bases, 2 bases remained unmatched. The CDR3 DNA reads TGTGCCAGCTCACTAGCGGGGGCCGGGGAGCTGTTTTTT. Translated: CASSLAGAGELFF.

The chain employs TRBV24-1 and TRBJ1-1; D is uncertain. Germline CDR1 and CDR2: KGHDR and SFDVKD. Between the trimmed V and J ends, which lost 4 bases and 2 bases, there was a span of 10 bases. This CDR3 has 14 residues. This chain's CDR3 is CATSEAGKNTEAFF. The CDR3 DNA follows: TGTGCCACCAGTGAGGCTGGGAAAAACACTGAAGCTTTCTTT.

This clonotype has just a few counts. This rearrangement joins TRBV18 to TRBJ1-4; D gene ambiguous. V was cut by 1 base and J by 2 bases, with 14 bases left in between. Germline V gene data show CDR1 as KGHSH and CDR2 as LQKENI. This CDR3 spans 17 amino acids. CDR3 DNA sequence: TGTGCCAGCTCACCACGGCAGCCTGCGAGGACTAATGAAAAACTGTTTTTT. The encoded protein is CASSPRQPARTNEKLFF.

This clonotype appeared a few times. The junction shows a germline mismatch at one end, possibly a read error. The V and J genes are TRBV7-9 and TRBJ2-1; 12 positions match TRBD2. This CDR3 contains 18 residues. Germline assignment: CDR1 SEHNR and CDR2 FQNEAQ (reference sequence). The CDR3 protein is CASSLYRASGRGYDEQFF. The CDR3 DNA reads as TGTGCCAGCAGCTTATATCGAGCTAGCGGGAGGGGCTACGATGAGCAGTTCTTC.